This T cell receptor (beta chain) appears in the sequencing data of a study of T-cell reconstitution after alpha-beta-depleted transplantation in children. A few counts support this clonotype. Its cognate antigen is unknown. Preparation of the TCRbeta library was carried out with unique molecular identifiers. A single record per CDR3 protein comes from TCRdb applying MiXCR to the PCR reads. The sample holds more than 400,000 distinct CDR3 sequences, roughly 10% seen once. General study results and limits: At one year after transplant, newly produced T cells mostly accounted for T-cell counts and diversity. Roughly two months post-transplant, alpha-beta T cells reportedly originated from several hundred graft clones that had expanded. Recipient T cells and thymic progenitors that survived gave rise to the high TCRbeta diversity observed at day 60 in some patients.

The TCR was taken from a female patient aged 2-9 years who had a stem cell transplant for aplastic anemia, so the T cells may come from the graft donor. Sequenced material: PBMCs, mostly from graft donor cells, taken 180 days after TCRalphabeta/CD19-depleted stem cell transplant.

The CDR3 sequence is CASSRGQGARPMGEQYF. As DNA, the CDR3 is TGTGCCAGCAGTCGGGGACAGGGGGCGCGTCCAATGGGCGAGCAGTACTTC. This chain uses TRBV2 with TRBJ2-7; TRBD1 agrees at 12 bases. V lost 5 bases and J lost 6; bases outside the gene matches: 14. Germline V gene lookup returns CDR1 SNHLY and CDR2 FYNNEI. The length of the CDR3 is 17 residues. Together with reference TRBV2 and TRBJ2-7, the CDR3 gives the full variable domain: EPEVTQTPSHQVTQMGQEVILRCVPISNHLYFYWYRQILGQKVEFLVSFYNNEISEKSEIFDDQFSVERPDGSNFTLKIRSTKLEDSAMYFCASSRGQGARPMGEQYFGPGTRLTVT.